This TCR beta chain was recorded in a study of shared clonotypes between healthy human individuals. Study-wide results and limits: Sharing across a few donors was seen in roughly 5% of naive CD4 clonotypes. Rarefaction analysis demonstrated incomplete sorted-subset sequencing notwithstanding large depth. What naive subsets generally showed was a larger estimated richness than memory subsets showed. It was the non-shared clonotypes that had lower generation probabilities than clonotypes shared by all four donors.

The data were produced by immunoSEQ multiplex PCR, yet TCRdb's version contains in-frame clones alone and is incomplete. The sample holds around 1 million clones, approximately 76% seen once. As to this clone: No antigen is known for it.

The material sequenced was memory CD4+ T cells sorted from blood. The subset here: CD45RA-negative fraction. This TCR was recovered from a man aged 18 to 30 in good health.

Here the CDR3 reads CASSLAKRGSPLHF. The CDR3 nucleotides are TGCGCCAGCAGCTTGGCCAAACGGGGTTCACCCCTCCACTTT. The chain joins TRBV5-1 to TRBJ1-6; D not certain. Germline-derived CDR1 and CDR2 are SGHRS and YFSETQ. Trimming stripped 0 bases from V and 9 bases from J, with 10 bases between. The CDR3 covers 14 residues.